A selection of T cell receptor beta chains follows, all from one sample in a study of molecular identifiers for immune sequencing clone quantification. TCRdb used MiXCR to reprocess the PCR reads, holding one entry per CDR3 protein. The table has some 580,000 distinct CDR3 sequences, about 25% seen once. The sequenced sample was naive CD8+ T cells from blood, with Jurkat cell RNA spiked in. The receptor set was obtained from a human donor in good health. Some libraries in this study had Jurkat cell RNA spiked in. The CDR3 runs from the conserved cysteine through the conserved F or W. The order of the fields is D gene, V gene, J gene, CDR3 protein. The D gene is left open where the match is weak.

d_call: TRBD1; v_call: TRBV11-2; j_call: TRBJ1-2; cdr3_aa: CASSLGGTGSNYGYTF
d_call: .; v_call: TRBV5-4; j_call: TRBJ2-3; cdr3_aa: CASSLYDSSTDTQYF
d_call: TRBD2; v_call: TRBV7-6; j_call: TRBJ2-3; cdr3_aa: CASSLGLAATDTQYF
d_call: TRBD2; v_call: TRBV20-1; j_call: TRBJ2-1; cdr3_aa: CSARDSPASGEANEQFF
d_call: .; v_call: TRBV27; j_call: TRBJ2-7; cdr3_aa: CASGPQPYEQYF
d_call: .; v_call: TRBV25-1; j_call: TRBJ2-5; cdr3_aa: CASSESGETQYF
d_call: .; v_call: TRBV30; j_call: TRBJ2-1; cdr3_aa: CAWSVVREQFF
d_call: .; v_call: TRBV15; j_call: TRBJ2-1; cdr3_aa: CATSRFNEQFF
d_call: TRBD2; v_call: TRBV27; j_call: TRBJ2-1; cdr3_aa: CASRSSGWSNEQFF
d_call: TRBD2; v_call: TRBV9; j_call: TRBJ2-2; cdr3_aa: CASSVVTSGDVGGELFF
d_call: TRBD1; v_call: TRBV28; j_call: TRBJ2-7; cdr3_aa: CASRPGQDTYEQYF
d_call: .; v_call: TRBV4-1; j_call: TRBJ2-1; cdr3_aa: CASSQGPGQFF
d_call: .; v_call: TRBV20-1; j_call: TRBJ2-7; cdr3_aa: CSARGQATYEQYF
d_call: .; v_call: TRBV4-1; j_call: TRBJ1-1; cdr3_aa: CASSQVQGGTEAFF
d_call: .; v_call: TRBV2; j_call: TRBJ2-7; cdr3_aa: CASSAGAYEQYF
d_call: .; v_call: TRBV9; j_call: TRBJ2-3; cdr3_aa: CASSAGVLGTDTQYF